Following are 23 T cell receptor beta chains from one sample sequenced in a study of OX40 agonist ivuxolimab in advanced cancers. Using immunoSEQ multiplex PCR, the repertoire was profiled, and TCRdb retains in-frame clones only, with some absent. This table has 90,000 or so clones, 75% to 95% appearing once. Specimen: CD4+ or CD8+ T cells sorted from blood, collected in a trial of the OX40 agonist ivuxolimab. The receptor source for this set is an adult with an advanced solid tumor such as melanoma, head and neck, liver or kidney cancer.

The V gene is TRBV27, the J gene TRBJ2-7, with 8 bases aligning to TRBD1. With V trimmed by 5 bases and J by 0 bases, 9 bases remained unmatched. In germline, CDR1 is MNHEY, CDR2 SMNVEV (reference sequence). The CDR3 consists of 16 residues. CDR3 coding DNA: TGTGCCAGCAGTAAACGATACAGGGGGAGCTCCTACGAGCAGTACTTC. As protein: CASSKRYRGSSYEQYF.

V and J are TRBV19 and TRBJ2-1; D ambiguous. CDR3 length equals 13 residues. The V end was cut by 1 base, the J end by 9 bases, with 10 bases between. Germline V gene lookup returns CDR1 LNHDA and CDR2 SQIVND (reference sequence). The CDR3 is CASSIALLGEQFF. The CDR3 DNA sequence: TGTGCCAGTAGTATAGCCTTACTCGGTGAGCAGTTCTTC.

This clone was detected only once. In DNA, the CDR3 is TGTGCCAGCAGCTTAAATACGGCCGGGTTCTACGAGCAGTACTTC. Translation: CASSLNTAGFYEQYF. The V call is TRBV11-3, the J call TRBJ2-7; D unclear. With 2 bases removed from V and 3 bases from J, the gap between germline ends came to 14 bases. Looked up from germline, CDR1 is SGHNT and CDR2 is YENEEA. CDR3 length: 15 amino acids.

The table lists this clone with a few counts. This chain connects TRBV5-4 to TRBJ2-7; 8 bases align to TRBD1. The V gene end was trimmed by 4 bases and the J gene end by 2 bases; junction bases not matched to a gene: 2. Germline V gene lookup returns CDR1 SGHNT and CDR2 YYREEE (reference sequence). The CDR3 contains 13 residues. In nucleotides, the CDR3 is TGTGCCAGCAGCCCAGGGGGCGCCTACGAGCAGTACTTC. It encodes CASSPGGAYEQYF.

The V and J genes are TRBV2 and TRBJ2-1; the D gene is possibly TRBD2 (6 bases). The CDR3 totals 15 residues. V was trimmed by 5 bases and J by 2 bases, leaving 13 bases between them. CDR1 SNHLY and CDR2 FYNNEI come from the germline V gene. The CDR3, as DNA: TGTGCCAGCAGTCCTAGCGTAACCCCCTACAATGAGCAGTTCTTC. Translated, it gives CASSPSVTPYNEQFF.

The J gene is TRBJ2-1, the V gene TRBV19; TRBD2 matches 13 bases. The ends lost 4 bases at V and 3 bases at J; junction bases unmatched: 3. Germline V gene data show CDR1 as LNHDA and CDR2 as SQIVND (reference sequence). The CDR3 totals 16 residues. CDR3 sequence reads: CASSTGLAGNYNEQFF. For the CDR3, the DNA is TGTGCCAGTAGTACGGGACTAGCGGGGAACTACAATGAGCAGTTCTTC.

The CDR3 sequence: CASSRGQGTYEQYF. Here the CDR3 DNA reads TGCGCCAGCAGCAGGGGACAGGGAACCTACGAGCAGTACTTC. The chain joins TRBV5-1 to TRBJ2-7; 9 bases are a match to TRBD1. Germline V gives CDR1 SGHRS, CDR2 YFSETQ. The trim removed 4 bases at V and 2 bases at J, leaving 4 bases unmatched. The CDR3 is 14 amino acids.

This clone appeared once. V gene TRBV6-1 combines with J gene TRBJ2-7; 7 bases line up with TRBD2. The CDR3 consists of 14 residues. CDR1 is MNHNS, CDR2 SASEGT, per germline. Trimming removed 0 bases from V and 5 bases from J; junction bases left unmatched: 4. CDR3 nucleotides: TGTGCCAGCAGTGAAGCGCTTCGGGGGGACGAGCAGTACTTC. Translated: CASSEALRGDEQYF.

CDR3 in amino acids: CASSPWTRKGNEQFF. CDR3 DNA: TGCGCCAGCAGCCCGTGGACTAGAAAAGGTAATGAGCAGTTCTTC. The rearrangement uses TRBV5-1 and TRBJ2-1, with TRBD2 matching over 7 bases. V trimming: 4 bases; J trimming: 7 bases; junction bases outside the gene matches: 11. CDR1 and CDR2 (germline): SGHRS, YFSETQ. This CDR3 is built from 15 residues.

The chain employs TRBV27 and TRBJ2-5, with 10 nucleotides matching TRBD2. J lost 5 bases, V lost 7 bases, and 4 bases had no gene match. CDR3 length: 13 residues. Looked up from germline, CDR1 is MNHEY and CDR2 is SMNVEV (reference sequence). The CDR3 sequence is CASTQREGETQYF. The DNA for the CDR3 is TGTGCCAGCACCCAGCGGGAGGGCGAGACCCAGTACTTC.

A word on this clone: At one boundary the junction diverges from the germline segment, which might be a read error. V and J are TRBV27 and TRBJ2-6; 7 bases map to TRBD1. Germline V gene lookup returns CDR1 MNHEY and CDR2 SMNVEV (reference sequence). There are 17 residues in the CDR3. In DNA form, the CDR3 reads TGTACCAGCAGTTCACAGGGGACAATGTCTGGGGCCAACGTCCTGACTTTC. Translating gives CTSSSQGTMSGANVLTF.

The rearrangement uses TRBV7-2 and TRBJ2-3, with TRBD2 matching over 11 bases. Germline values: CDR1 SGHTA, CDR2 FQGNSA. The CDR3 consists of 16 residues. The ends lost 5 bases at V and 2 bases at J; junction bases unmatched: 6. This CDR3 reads CASSPGTSGTTDTQYF. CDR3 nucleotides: TGTGCCAGCAGCCCCGGGACTAGCGGAACCACAGATACGCAGTATTTT.

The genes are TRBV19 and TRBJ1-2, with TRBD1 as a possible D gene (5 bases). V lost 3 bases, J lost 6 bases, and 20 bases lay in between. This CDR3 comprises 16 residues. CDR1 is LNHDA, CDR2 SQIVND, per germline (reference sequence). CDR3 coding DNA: TGTGCCAGTAGTATCGATTGGGGGACCTCCCGGGATGGCTACACCTTC. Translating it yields CASSIDWGTSRDGYTF.

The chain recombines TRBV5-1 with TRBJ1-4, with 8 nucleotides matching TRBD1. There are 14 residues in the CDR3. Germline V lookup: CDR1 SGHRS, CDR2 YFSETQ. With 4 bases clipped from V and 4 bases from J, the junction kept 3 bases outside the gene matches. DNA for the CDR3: TGCGCCAGCAGCCTGGGACAGGATAATGAAAAACTGTTTTTT. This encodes CASSLGQDNEKLFF.

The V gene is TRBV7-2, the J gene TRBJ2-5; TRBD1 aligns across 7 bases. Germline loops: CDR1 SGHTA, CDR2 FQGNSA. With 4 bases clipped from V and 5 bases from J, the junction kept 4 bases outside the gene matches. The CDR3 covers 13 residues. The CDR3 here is CASSYRQGETQYF. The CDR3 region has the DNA TGTGCCAGCAGCTATCGACAGGGCGAGACCCAGTACTTC.

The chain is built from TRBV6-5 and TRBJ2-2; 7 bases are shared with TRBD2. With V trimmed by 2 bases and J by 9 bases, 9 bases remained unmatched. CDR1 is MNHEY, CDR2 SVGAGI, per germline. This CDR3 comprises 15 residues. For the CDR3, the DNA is TGTGCCAGCAGTTACCCGGGGAGCGGGGTAAGGGAGCTGTTTTTT. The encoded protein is CASSYPGSGVRELFF.

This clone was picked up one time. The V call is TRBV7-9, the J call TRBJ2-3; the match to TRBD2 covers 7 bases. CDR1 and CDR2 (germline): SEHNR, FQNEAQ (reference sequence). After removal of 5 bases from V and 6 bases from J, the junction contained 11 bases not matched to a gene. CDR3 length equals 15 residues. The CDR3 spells CASSPGLGGSDTQYF. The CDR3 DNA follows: TGTGCCAGCAGCCCAGGACTGGGGGGGTCGGATACGCAGTATTTT.

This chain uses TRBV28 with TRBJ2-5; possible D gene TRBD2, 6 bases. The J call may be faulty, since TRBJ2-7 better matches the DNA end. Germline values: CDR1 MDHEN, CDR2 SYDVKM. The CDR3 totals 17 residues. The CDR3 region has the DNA TGTGCCAGCAGTTTAAGGCTAGCGCGACCTCCCTCCTACGAGCAGTACTTC. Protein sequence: CASSLRLARPPSYEQYF.

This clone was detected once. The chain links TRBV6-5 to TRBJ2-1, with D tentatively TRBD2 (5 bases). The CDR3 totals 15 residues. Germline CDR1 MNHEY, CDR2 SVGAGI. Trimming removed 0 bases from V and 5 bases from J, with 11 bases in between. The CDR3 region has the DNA TGTGCCAGCAGTTACTCGATGCGGGTGAACAATGAGCAGTTCTTC. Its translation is CASSYSMRVNNEQFF.

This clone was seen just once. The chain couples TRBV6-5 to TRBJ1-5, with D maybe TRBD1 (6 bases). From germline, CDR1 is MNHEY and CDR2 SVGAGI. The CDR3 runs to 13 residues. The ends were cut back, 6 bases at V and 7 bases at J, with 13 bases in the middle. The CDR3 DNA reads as TGTGCCAGCAGCCGGACAGCCCTGCAGCCCCAGCATTTT. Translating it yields CASSRTALQPQHF.

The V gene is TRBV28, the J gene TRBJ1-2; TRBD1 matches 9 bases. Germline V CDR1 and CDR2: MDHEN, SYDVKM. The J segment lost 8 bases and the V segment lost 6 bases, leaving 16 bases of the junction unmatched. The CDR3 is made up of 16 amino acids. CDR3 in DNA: TGTGCCAGCAGACTCCCGGGACAGGGCAACTCCTGGGGCTACACCTTC. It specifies CASRLPGQGNSWGYTF.

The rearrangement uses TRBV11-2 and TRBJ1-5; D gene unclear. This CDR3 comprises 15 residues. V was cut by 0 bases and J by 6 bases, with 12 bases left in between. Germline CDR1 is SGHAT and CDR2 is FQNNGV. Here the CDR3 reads CASSLDNGWGQPQHF. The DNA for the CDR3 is TGTGCCAGCAGCTTAGATAACGGGTGGGGTCAGCCCCAGCATTTT.

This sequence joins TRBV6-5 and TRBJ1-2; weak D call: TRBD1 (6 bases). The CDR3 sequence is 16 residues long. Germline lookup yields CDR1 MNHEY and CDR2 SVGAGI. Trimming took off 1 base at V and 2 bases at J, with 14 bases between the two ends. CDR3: CASSYLPDSFNYGYTF. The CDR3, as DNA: TGTGCCAGCAGTTACTTACCGGACAGCTTCAACTATGGCTACACCTTC.